The T cell receptor (beta chain) under discussion was sequenced for a study of T cells of healthy individuals. The CDR3 contains 14 residues. Germline assignment: CDR1 SGHRS and CDR2 YFSETQ. Between the trimmed V and J ends, which lost 0 bases and 7 bases, there was a span of 8 bases. TCRdb ran MiXCR on the 5' RACE reads and lists one entry per CDR3 protein. The data hold 60,000 to 70,000 distinct CDR3 sequences, with about 17% observed a single time. This clonotype has at least ten counts. The TCR was taken from a human donor in good health. The V and J genes are TRBV5-1 and TRBJ1-6; no clear D gene. The CDR3 bases are TGCGCCAGCAGCTTGGTGGTTGTCAATTCACCCCTCCACTTT. It specifies CASSLVVVNSPLHF.